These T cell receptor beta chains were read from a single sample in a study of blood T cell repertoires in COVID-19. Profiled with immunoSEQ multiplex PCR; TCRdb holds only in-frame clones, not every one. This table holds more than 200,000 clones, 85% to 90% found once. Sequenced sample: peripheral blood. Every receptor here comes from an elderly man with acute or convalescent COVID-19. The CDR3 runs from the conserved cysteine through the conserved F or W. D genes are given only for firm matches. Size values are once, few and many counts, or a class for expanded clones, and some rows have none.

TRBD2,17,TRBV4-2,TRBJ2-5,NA,CASSHQTSGALQETQYF,TGTGCCAGCAGCCATCAAACTAGCGGGGCACTTCAAGAGACCCAGTACTTC
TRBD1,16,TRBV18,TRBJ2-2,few,CASSPTGGYRTGELFF,TGTGCCAGCTCACCTACAGGGGGCTATCGCACCGGGGAGCTGTTTTTT
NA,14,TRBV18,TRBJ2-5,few,CASSPGTQQETQYF,TGTGCCAGCTCACCCGGGACACAACAAGAGACCCAGTACTTC
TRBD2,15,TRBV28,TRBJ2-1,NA,CASSLRLAGVNEQFF,TGTGCCAGCAGTCTGCGACTAGCGGGAGTTAATGAGCAGTTCTTC
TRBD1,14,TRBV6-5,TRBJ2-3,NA,CASSHDRVSGTQYF,TGTGCCAGCAGTCACGACAGGGTATCCGGTACGCAGTATTTT
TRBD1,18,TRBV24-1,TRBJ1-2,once,CATSDPSRDRGPFYGYTF,TGTGCCACCAGTGATCCCTCCCGAGACAGGGGCCCTTTCTATGGCTACACCTTC
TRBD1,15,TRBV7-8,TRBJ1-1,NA,CASSRGQGGGTEAFF,TGTGCCAGCAGCCGAGGACAGGGAGGAGGGACTGAAGCTTTCTTT
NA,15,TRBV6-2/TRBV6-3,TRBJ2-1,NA,CASSYTSGSYNEQFF,TGTGCCAGCAGTTACACTTCAGGGTCCTACAATGAGCAGTTCTTC
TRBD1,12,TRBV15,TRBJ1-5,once,CATTQGNQPQHF,TGTGCCACCACACAGGGGAATCAGCCCCAGCATTTT
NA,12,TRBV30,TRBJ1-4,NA,CAWRGTGEKLFF,TGTGCCTGGAGGGGAACAGGGGAAAAACTGTTTTTT
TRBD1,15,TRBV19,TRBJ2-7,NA,CASSTQGAGQDEQYF,TGTGCCAGTAGTACACAGGGGGCGGGACAGGACGAGCAGTACTTC
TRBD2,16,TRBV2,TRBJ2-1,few,CASSDPSGWSYNEQFF,TGTGCCAGCAGTGACCCTAGCGGTTGGTCCTACAATGAGCAGTTCTTC
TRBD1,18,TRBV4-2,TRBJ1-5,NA,CASSPQGGRDSVLKPQHF,TGTGCCAGCAGCCCGCAAGGGGGCCGGGACAGCGTGCTTAAGCCCCAGCATTTT
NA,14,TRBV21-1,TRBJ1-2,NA,CASSLWTANYGYTF,TGTGCCAGCAGCCTATGGACAGCTAACTATGGCTACACCTTC
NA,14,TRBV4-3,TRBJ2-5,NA,CASSQALAQETQYF,TGCGCCAGCAGCCAAGCCTTAGCCCAAGAGACCCAGTACTTC
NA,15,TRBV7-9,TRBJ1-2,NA,CASSFLAGANYGYTF,TGTGCCAGCAGCTTCTTGGCCGGAGCTAACTATGGCTACACCTTC
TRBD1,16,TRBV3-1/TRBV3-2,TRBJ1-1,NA,CASSQRGTGENTEAFF,TGTGCCAGCAGCCAAAGAGGGACAGGGGAAAACACTGAAGCTTTCTTT
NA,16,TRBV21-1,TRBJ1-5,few,CASNPYREVSNQPQHF,TGTGCCAGCAACCCGTACAGGGAAGTGAGCAATCAGCCCCAGCATTTT
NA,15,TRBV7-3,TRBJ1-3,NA,CASSLRGNPGNTIYF,TGTGCCAGCAGCTTAAGGGGCAATCCTGGAAACACCATATATTTT
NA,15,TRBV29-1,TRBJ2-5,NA,CSVEPLTVLQETQYF,TGCAGCGTTGAACCATTGACAGTTCTTCAAGAGACCCAGTACTTC
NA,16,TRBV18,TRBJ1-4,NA,CASSSDRGALNEKLFF,TGTGCCAGCTCATCGGACAGAGGAGCCCTCAATGAAAAACTGTTTTTT
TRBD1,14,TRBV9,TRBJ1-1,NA,CASSARGLNTEAFF,TGTGCCAGCAGCGCTAGGGGGCTGAACACTGAAGCTTTCTTT
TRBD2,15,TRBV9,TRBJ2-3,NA,CASSVVSGGKDTQYF,TGTGCCAGCAGCGTAGTTTCGGGAGGGAAAGATACGCAGTATTTT
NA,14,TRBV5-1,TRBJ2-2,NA,CASSLGAPAGELFF,TGCGCCAGCAGCTTGGGGGCACCGGCCGGGGAGCTGTTTTTT
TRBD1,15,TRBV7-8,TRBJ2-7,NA,CASKLTGTGSFEQYF,TGTGCCAGCAAGCTTACGGGGACAGGTTCATTCGAGCAGTACTTC
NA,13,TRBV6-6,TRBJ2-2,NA,CATNDRNTGELFF,TGTGCCACCAATGACAGAAACACCGGGGAGCTGTTTTTT
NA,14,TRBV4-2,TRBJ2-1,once,CASSQDFSYNEQFF,TGTGCCAGCAGCCAAGACTTCTCCTACAATGAGCAGTTCTTC